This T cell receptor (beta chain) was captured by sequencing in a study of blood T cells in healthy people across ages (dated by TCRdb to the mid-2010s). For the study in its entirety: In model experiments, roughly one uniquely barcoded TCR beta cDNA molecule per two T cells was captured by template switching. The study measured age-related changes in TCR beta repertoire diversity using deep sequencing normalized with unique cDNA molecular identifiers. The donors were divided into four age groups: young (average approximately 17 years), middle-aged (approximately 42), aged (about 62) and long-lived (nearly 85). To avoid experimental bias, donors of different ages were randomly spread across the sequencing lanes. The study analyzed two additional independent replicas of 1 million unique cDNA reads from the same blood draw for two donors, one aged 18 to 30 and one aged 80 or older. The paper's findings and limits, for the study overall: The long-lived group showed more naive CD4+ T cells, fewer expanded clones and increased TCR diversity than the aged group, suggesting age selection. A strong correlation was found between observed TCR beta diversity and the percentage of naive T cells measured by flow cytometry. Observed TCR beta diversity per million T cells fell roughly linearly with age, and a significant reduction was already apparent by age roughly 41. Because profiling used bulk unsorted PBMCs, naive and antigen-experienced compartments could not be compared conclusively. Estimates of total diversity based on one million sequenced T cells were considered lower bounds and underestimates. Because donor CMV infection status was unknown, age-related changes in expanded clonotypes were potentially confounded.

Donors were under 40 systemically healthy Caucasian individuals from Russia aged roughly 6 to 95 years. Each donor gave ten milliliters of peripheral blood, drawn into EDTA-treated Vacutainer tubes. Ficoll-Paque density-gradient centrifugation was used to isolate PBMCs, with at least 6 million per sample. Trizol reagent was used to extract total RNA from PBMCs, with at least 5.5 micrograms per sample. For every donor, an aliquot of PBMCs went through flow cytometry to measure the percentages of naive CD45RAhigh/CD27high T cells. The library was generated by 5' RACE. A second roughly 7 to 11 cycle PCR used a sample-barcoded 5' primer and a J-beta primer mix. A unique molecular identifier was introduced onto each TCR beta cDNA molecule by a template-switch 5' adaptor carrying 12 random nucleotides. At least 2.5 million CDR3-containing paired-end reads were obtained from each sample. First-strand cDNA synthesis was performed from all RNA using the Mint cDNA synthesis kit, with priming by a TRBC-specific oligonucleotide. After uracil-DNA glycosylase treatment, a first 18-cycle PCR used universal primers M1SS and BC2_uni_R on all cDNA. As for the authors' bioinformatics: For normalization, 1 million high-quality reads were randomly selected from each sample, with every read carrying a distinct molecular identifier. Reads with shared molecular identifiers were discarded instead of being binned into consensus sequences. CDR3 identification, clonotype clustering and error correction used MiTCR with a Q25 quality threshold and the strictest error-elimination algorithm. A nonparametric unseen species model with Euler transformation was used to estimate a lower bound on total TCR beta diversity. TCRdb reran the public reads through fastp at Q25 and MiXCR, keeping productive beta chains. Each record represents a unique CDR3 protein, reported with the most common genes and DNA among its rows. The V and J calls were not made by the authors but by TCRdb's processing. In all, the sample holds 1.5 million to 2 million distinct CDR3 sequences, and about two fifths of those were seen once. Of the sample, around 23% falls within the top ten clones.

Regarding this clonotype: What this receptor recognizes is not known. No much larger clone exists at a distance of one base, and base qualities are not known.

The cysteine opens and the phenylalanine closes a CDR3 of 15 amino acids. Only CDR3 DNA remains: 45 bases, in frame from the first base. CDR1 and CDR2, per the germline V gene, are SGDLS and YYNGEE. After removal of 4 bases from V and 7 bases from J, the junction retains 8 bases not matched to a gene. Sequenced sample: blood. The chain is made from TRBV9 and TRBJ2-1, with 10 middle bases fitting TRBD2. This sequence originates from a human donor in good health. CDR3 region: CASSFERGGCNEQFF. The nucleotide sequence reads TGTGCCAGCAGCTTCGAGCGGGGGGGCTGTAATGAGCAGTTCTTC.